Listed below are T cell receptor beta chains from one sample, sequenced in a study of shared clonotypes between healthy human individuals. Assay used: immunoSEQ multiplex PCR; TCRdb lists only in-frame clones, some missing. The sample records about 600,000 clones, over 95% being singletons. The material sequenced was naive CD8+ T cells sorted from blood. The receptors stem from a woman aged 25 to 45 in good health. CDR3s include the opening cysteine and the closing phenylalanine or tryptophan.

V gene: TRBV27
CDR3 protein: CASSLMTGYEQYF

V gene: TRBV29-1
CDR3 protein: CSVVPASYGYTF

V gene: TRBV11-1
CDR3 protein: CASSSPVDTEAFF

V gene: TRBV7-9
CDR3 protein: CASSPLGEQYF

V gene: TRBV11-2
CDR3 protein: CASSSGLAGHIETQYF

V gene: TRBV29-1
CDR3 protein: CSVEVHEQFF

V gene: TRBV5-4
CDR3 protein: CASSLDRDRHSGTQYF

V gene: TRBV28
CDR3 protein: CASSFSLADTYEQYF

V gene: TRBV5-1
CDR3 protein: CASSWGLAGETYEQYF

V gene: TRBV7-3
CDR3 protein: CASSLGIRTISTDTQYF

V gene: TRBV7-9
CDR3 protein: CASSSTRLERGNEQFF

V gene: TRBV5-4
CDR3 protein: CASSQDRGNTYEQYF

V gene: TRBV5-6
CDR3 protein: CASSARSYGYTF

V gene: TRBV5-4
CDR3 protein: CASSPTDRGHGELFF

V gene: TRBV25-1
CDR3 protein: CASSGASYEQYF

V gene: TRBV10-2
CDR3 protein: CASSRTSGLSSYEQYF

V gene: TRBV27
CDR3 protein: CASSLIGTGIHEQYF

V gene: TRBV11-2
CDR3 protein: CASSLLAGKAGELFF

V gene: TRBV13
CDR3 protein: CASSPEGAGGLVGEQFF

V gene: TRBV2
CDR3 protein: CASSAIWETQYF

V gene: TRBV19
CDR3 protein: CASSIGGFGYEQYF

V gene: TRBV27
CDR3 protein: CASSYGTSYEQYF

V gene: TRBV7-3
CDR3 protein: CASSFGLLRPDTQYF

V gene: TRBV19
CDR3 protein: CASSIRASGNEKLFF

V gene: TRBV5-6
CDR3 protein: CASSPHLAGPPGTGELFF

V gene: TRBV25-1
CDR3 protein: CASRGTTRYEQFF

V gene: TRBV5-1
CDR3 protein: CASSLAQGSYEQYF

V gene: TRBV30
CDR3 protein: CAWSIFKNEQYF

V gene: TRBV21-1
CDR3 protein: CASSKSMVSSGSSYNEQFF

V gene: TRBV7-6
CDR3 protein: CASSASGTTYEQYF

V gene: TRBV27
CDR3 protein: CASSLRTSTSNEQYF

V gene: TRBV4-2
CDR3 protein: CASSQDPGLDSYEQYF

V gene: TRBV10-1
CDR3 protein: CASSEGDAPRGYTF

V gene: TRBV30
CDR3 protein: CAWSLAGVHNEQFF

V gene: TRBV6-5
CDR3 protein: CASRRQGIWETQYF

V gene: TRBV5-1
CDR3 protein: CASSLARTGVGNEQYF

V gene: TRBV2
CDR3 protein: CASWGANRAFF

V gene: TRBV27
CDR3 protein: CASSGQGGNEQYF

V gene: TRBV7-8
CDR3 protein: CASSLLAGDSNYGYTF

V gene: TRBV15
CDR3 protein: CATSRGLADYNEQFF

V gene: TRBV19
CDR3 protein: CASSIVPVAVWNQPQHF

V gene: TRBV27
CDR3 protein: CASSLSLRGDEQFF

V gene: TRBV9
CDR3 protein: CASSLLAGGRGRADTQYF

V gene: TRBV12-1
CDR3 protein: CASSYMVSGVEYNEQFF

V gene: TRBV28
CDR3 protein: CASSPLTGGMYTEAFF

V gene: TRBV19
CDR3 protein: CASSSSGSDYTGELFF

V gene: TRBV9
CDR3 protein: CASSKGQGGFRNEQFF

V gene: TRBV5-4
CDR3 protein: CASSFPETYEQYF

V gene: TRBV2
CDR3 protein: CASREGLAATYEQYF